This T cell receptor beta chain was obtained from a study of identical twins' blood T cells. There are many counts of this clonotype. Antigen specificity is unknown. Via MiXCR, TCRdb re-called the 5' RACE reads, giving one row per CDR3 protein. The table records roughly 380,000 distinct CDR3 sequences, about 28% of them present only once. Three pairs of healthy female monozygous twins were the donors. Points from the study as a whole: Each donor's most abundant TCRbeta clonotypes shared more CDR3 sequences with her twin than unrelated donors. Shared environment remains a possible cause of twin similarity.

The origin of this receptor is a woman aged 18-50 years in good health. What was sequenced was PBMCs.

CDR3: CASSSGGNEQFF. The CDR3 DNA reads as TGTGCCAGTAGTTCGGGGGGGAATGAGCAGTTCTTC. The chain links TRBV19 to TRBJ2-1; 8 bases align to TRBD2. With V trimmed by 5 bases and J by 7 bases, 1 base remained unmatched. Germline CDR1 and CDR2: LNHDA and SQIVND (reference sequence). The CDR3 is 12 residues long.